The 17 T cell receptor beta chains in this list originate from one sample, sequenced in a study of CD4 T cells in relation to SARS-CoV-2 and coronaviruses. CD4+ T cells from unexposed donors were obtained before the COVID-19 pandemic (2011-2018). The cells were cultured for about 10 days before CD4+ T cells were isolated. Profiled with immunoSEQ multiplex PCR; TCRdb holds only in-frame clones, not every one. The sample lists under 14,000 clones, under 80% seen once, with roughly 18% in the top ten. What these receptors recognize is not known. Sequencing used CD4+ T cells from PBMCs, cultured in vitro. These receptors were taken from a human donor in good health.

This clone was seen more than once but under ten times. The V call is TRBV5-6, the J call TRBJ1-4; TRBD1 agrees at 7 bases. V lost 2 bases, J lost 5 bases, and 9 bases stayed unmatched. This CDR3 region has 16 residues. Germline CDR1 SGHDT, CDR2 YYEEEE. CDR3 in DNA: TGTGCCAGCAGCTTTATTACGGGACAGCGGAATGAAAAACTGTTTTTT. This gives the protein CASSFITGQRNEKLFF.

The V call is TRBV10-3, the J call TRBJ2-3, with 10 bases identical to TRBD2. Germline trimming cut 3 bases from V and 1 base from J; bases unmatched to any gene: 1. The CDR3 consists of 15 residues. Germline-derived CDR1 and CDR2 are ENHRY and SYGVKD. CDR3 nucleotides: TGTGCCATCAGTGACACTAGCGGGGGCACAGATACGCAGTATTTT. Amino acid sequence: CAISDTSGGTDTQYF.

The chain uses TRBV5-1 and TRBJ2-3; D call uncertain. Per the germline V gene, CDR1 is SGHRS and CDR2 is YFSETQ. The CDR3 sequence is 13 residues long. V lost 0 bases and J 2 bases, leaving 4 bases between the germline ends. The DNA of the CDR3 is TGCGCCAGCAGCTTGGGGTACACAGATACGCAGTATTTT. Its translation is CASSLGYTDTQYF.

CDR3 nucleotides: TGTGCCAGCAGTTCGCAACAGGGGAGAGGTGGCTACACCTTC. This codes for CASSSQQGRGGYTF. The V and J genes are TRBV6-2 or TRBV6-3 and TRBJ1-2; 7 bases are a match to TRBD1. V lost 4 bases and J lost 7; bases outside the gene matches: 9. The CDR3 sequence is 14 residues long. Germline V lookup: CDR1 MNHEY, CDR2 SVGEGT.

V is TRBV13 and J is TRBJ1-2; D might be TRBD1 (5 bases). The CDR3 runs 15 residues. Germline V CDR1 and CDR2: PRHDT, FYEKMQ (reference sequence). V lost 5 bases, J lost 0 bases, and 13 bases lay in between. CDR3 region: CASSVVGLANYGYTF. The CDR3 DNA is TGTGCCAGCAGCGTAGTGGGACTCGCTAACTATGGCTACACCTTC.

The chain links TRBV28 to TRBJ2-7; 9 positions agree with TRBD1. Germline V lookup: CDR1 MDHEN, CDR2 SYDVKM. The J segment lost 6 bases and the V segment lost 4 bases, leaving 7 bases of the junction unmatched. The CDR3 sequence is 14 residues long. The CDR3 sequence is CASSSPGQGGEQYF. The DNA for the CDR3 is TGTGCCAGCAGTTCACCGGGACAGGGTGGCGAGCAGTACTTC.

The rearrangement joins TRBV21-1 to TRBJ2-1; the D call in the table, TRBD2, was not verified against the DNA. TRBV21-1 is marked as a pseudogene. The CDR3 totals 11 residues. The CDR3 reads CASSNRGEQFF. The CDR3 bases are TGTGCCAGCAGCAACCGGGGTGAGCAGTTCTTC.

This clone was seen a single time. The chain carries TRBV7-2 and TRBJ2-1, with D possibly called TRBD1 or TRBD2 (6 bases each). Germline V lookup: CDR1 SGHTA, CDR2 FQGNSA. V lost 1 base to trimming and J lost 0 bases, with 16 bases between them. This CDR3 comprises 18 residues. DNA for the CDR3: TGTGCCAGCAGCTTAGTTGCGGGACACCTAAGCTCCTACAATGAGCAGTTCTTC. It codes for CASSLVAGHLSSYNEQFF.

The chain recombines TRBV6-5 with TRBJ2-3, with TRBD2 identical over 13 bases. This CDR3 spans 16 amino acids. V trimming: 2 bases; J trimming: 1 base; junction bases outside the gene matches: 0. The germline gives CDR1 MNHEY, CDR2 SVGAGI. Here the CDR3 DNA reads TGTGCCAGCAGTTACGGGACTAGCGGGGGCACAGATACGCAGTATTTT. The encoded protein is CASSYGTSGGTDTQYF.

The chain employs TRBV19 and TRBJ1-5, with TRBD1 identical over 10 bases. The CDR3 length is 15 residues. The germline V gene encodes CDR1 LNHDA and CDR2 SQIVND (reference sequence). The trim removed 7 bases at V and 3 bases at J, leaving 6 bases unmatched. This chain's CDR3 is CASTHGTGDNQPQHF. Written as DNA, the CDR3 is TGTGCCAGTACCCATGGGACAGGGGACAATCAGCCCCAGCATTTT. Variable domain in full (rest from reference TRBV19 and TRBJ1-5): DGGITQSPKYLFRKEGQNVTLSCEQNLNHDAMYWYRQDPGQGLRLIYYSQIVNDFQKGDIAEGYSVSREKKESFPLTVTSAQKNPTAFYLCASTHGTGDNQPQHFGDGTRLSIL.

This CDR3 reads CASSYSSGAPDEQYF. DNA of the CDR3: TGTGCCAGCAGTTACTCTAGCGGGGCGCCTGACGAGCAGTACTTC. V is TRBV6-5 and J is TRBJ2-7; TRBD2 aligns across 8 bases. Germline V lookup: CDR1 MNHEY, CDR2 SVGAGI. V trimming: 0 bases; J trimming: 5 bases; junction bases outside the gene matches: 6. This CDR3 is 15 amino acids long.

This chain uses TRBV28 with TRBJ1-4, with 11 bases identical to TRBD1. The CDR3 totals 16 residues. Looked up from germline, CDR1 is MDHEN and CDR2 is SYDVKM. V gave up 5 bases and J gave up 7 bases; unmatched junction bases: 9. The chain's CDR3 is CASSGQGAPKREKLFF. The CDR3 DNA is TGTGCCAGCAGTGGACAGGGGGCGCCGAAGCGTGAAAAACTGTTTTTT.

For the CDR3, the DNA is TGCGCCAGCAGCCGAGGAGGACAGGGGGCGAGGACTGAAGCTTTCTTT. Residues: CASSRGGQGARTEAFF. The chain links TRBV4-1 to TRBJ1-1; TRBD1 agrees at 11 bases. Germline V gene data show CDR1 as MGHRA and CDR2 as YSYEKL. J was trimmed by 5 bases and V by 4 bases; bases with no gene match: 9. This CDR3 has 16 amino acids.

CDR3 protein: CASSGGVGTSVLTGELFF. CDR3 DNA: TGTGCCAGCAGCGGGGGGGTGGGGACTTCGGTCCTCACCGGGGAGCTGTTTTTT. This chain joins TRBV9 and TRBJ2-2; the D gene is possibly TRBD2 (6 bases). The CDR3 has 18 residues. The V and J ends lost 3 bases and 4 bases respectively, with 22 bases between them. Germline V gene data show CDR1 as SGDLS and CDR2 as YYNGEE.

By frequency in the sample, this clone is medium-sized. V and J are TRBV7-2 and TRBJ1-5; D ambiguous. The CDR3 totals 15 residues. The V gene's germline CDR1 is SGHTA and CDR2 FQGNSA. V lost 5 bases and J 3 bases, leaving 14 bases between the germline ends. CDR3 protein: CASSQIRVHNQPQHF. Here the CDR3 DNA reads TGTGCCAGCAGCCAAATCCGGGTCCACAATCAGCCCCAGCATTTT.

V usage is TRBV4-3 and J usage is TRBJ1-4, with 11 bases that match TRBD1. CDR1 is LGHNA and CDR2 is YSLEER in the germline V gene. Trimming cost V 4 bases and J 8 bases; bases outside gene matches: 3. There are 14 residues in the CDR3. CDR3 nucleotide sequence: TGCGCCAGCAGCCGGGGACAGGGGGGGGAAAAACTGTTTTTT. This encodes CASSRGQGGEKLFF.

The chain has TRBV5-5 and TRBJ2-6; 10 bases fit TRBD1. Germline V lookup: CDR1 SGHKS, CDR2 YYEKEE (reference sequence). The CDR3 covers 19 residues. With V trimmed by 5 bases and J by 2 bases, 13 bases remained unmatched. The CDR3 region is CASSYGTGVLRAGANVLTF. CDR3 nucleotides: TGTGCCAGCAGTTATGGGACAGGGGTTTTACGGGCTGGGGCCAACGTCCTGACTTTC.